Listed below are T cell receptor beta chains from one sample, sequenced in a study of cytotoxic CD8 clonotypes in ibrutinib-treated CLL. Generated by immunoSEQ multiplex PCR, the TCRdb table keeps only in-frame clones and is missing some. The table shows 200,000 or so clones, with just under 80% occurring only once. Here the sequenced sample was PBMCs, taken after 12 months of ibrutinib treatment. The receptors were gathered from a human donor with chronic lymphocytic leukemia. CDR3s include the opening cysteine and the closing phenylalanine or tryptophan. The order of the fields is clone size, D gene, J gene, V gene, CDR3 length, CDR3 protein, CDR3 DNA. A D gene is named only where the DNA matches it firmly. Expanded clones get a size class; other rows say once, few or many, or leave the size out.

>-|-|TRBJ1-4|TRBV28|14
CASSFGGLDEKLFF
TGTGCCAGCAGTTTCGGGGGACTTGATGAAAAACTGTTTTTT
>-|-|TRBJ2-5|TRBV9|14
CASSARARPETQYF
TGTGCCAGCAGCGCCCGGGCCCGGCCGGAGACCCAGTACTTC
>-|TRBD1|TRBJ2-3|TRBV7-9|14
CASSLGQGGDTQYF
TGTGCCAGCAGCTTAGGACAGGGGGGAGATACGCAGTATTTT
>-|-|TRBJ2-7|TRBV10-3|14
CAISEASGSREGYF
TGTGCCATCAGTGAGGCTTCTGGAAGCCGGGAAGGGTACTTC
>-|-|TRBJ1-2|TRBV5-8|12
CASSFGFYGYTF
TGTGCCAGCAGCTTCGGGTTCTATGGCTACACCTTC
>-|-|TRBJ2-7|TRBV6-1|13
CASTPLSRYEQYF
TGTGCCAGCACCCCGCTCTCCCGGTACGAGCAGTACTTC
>-|-|TRBJ1-1|TRBV5-1|16
CASTPWGDEMNTEAFF
TGCGCCAGCACCCCTTGGGGGGATGAAATGAACACTGAAGCTTTCTTT
>once|-|TRBJ1-5|TRBV11-2|15
CASSQHPDSGQPQHF
TGTGCCAGCAGCCAACACCCGGACAGTGGACAGCCCCAGCATTTT
>-|-|TRBJ1-5|TRBV28|15
CASSLLDGINQPQHF
TGTGCCAGCAGTTTATTGGACGGCATCAATCAGCCCCAGCATTTT
>-|TRBD1|TRBJ1-2|TRBV6-6|14
CASTSGTGGYGYTF
TGTGCCAGCACGTCCGGGACAGGGGGCTATGGCTACACCTTC
>-|-|TRBJ2-1|TRBV28|15
CASSPSAASYNEQFF
TGTGCCAGCAGTCCTTCGGCGGCCTCCTACAATGAGCAGTTCTTC
>-|TRBD1|TRBJ1-2|TRBV27|18
CASSPLQGISPPNYGYTF
TGTGCCAGCAGTCCCCTACAGGGGATAAGCCCGCCTAACTATGGCTACACCTTC
>few|TRBD1|TRBJ1-2|TRBV5-1|14
CASSSGQGLYGYTF
TGCGCCAGCAGCTCGGGACAGGGCCTCTATGGCTACACCTTC
>-|-|TRBJ1-6|TRBV19|15
CASSIVAGGSSPLHF
TGTGCCAGTAGTATAGTAGCAGGAGGGAGTTCACCCCTCCACTTT
>-|-|TRBJ2-7|TRBV6-5|14
CASRWDGSSYEQYF
TGTGCCAGCAGGTGGGACGGAAGCTCCTACGAGCAGTACTTC
>once|-|TRBJ2-7|TRBV9|16
CASSPREGSWVYEQYF
TGTGCCAGCAGCCCCAGAGAGGGGTCCTGGGTCTACGAGCAGTACTTC
>-|-|TRBJ1-4|TRBV25-1|15
CASSFAGPLREKLFF
TGTGCCAGCAGTTTTGCTGGCCCCCTAAGGGAAAAACTGTTTTTT
>-|-|TRBJ2-2|TRBV27|12
CASSHGSGELFF
TGTGCCAGCAGTCATGGGTCCGGGGAGCTGTTTTTT
>-|-|TRBJ1-1|TRBV6-1|14
CASSEGYRPRAAFF
TGTGCCAGCAGTGAAGGTTATAGGCCGCGTGCAGCTTTCTTT
>-|TRBD2|TRBJ2-1|TRBV19|16
CASSNMGTGGPHEQFF
TGTGCCAGTAGTAATATGGGGACGGGAGGGCCCCATGAGCAGTTCTTC
>once|-|TRBJ1-4|TRBV5-1|17
CASSLGPSGTTNEKLFF
TGCGCCAGCAGCTTGGGCCCGTCGGGGACAACTAATGAAAAACTGTTTTTT
>-|-|TRBJ1-4|TRBV9|15
CASSVGWATNEKLFF
TGTGCCAGCAGCGTAGGCTGGGCAACTAATGAAAAACTGTTTTTT
>-|TRBD2|TRBJ2-7|TRBV7-9|16
CASSQSSGGENYEQYF
TGTGCCAGCAGCCAGAGTTCCGGGGGGGAGAACTACGAGCAGTACTTC
>-|-|TRBJ2-1|TRBV4-1|15
CASSQDPLGGYEQFF
TGCGCCAGCAGCCAAGACCCTCTGGGGGGCTATGAGCAGTTCTTC
>-|-|TRBJ1-1|TRBV7-8|13
CASSPSTDTEAFF
TGTGCCAGCAGCCCCTCGACGGACACTGAAGCTTTCTTT
>-|-|TRBJ2-5|TRBV10-3|13
CAINQGDEETQYF
TGTGCCATCAACCAGGGCGACGAAGAGACCCAGTACTTC
>-|-|TRBJ1-1|TRBV18|12
CASSLRDTEAFF
TGTGCCAGCTCCCTCAGGGATACTGAAGCTTTCTTT
>-|-|TRBJ2-5|TRBV7-6|14
CASSGPGPQETQYF
TGTGCCAGCAGCGGACCGGGACCCCAAGAGACCCAGTACTTC
>-|-|TRBJ2-1|TRBV27|12
CASRSGLNEQFF
TGTGCCAGCAGGTCGGGGCTTAATGAGCAGTTCTTC
>-|TRBD2|TRBJ2-3|TRBV7-9|19
CASSLQLAGGLLGTDTQYF
TGTGCCAGCAGCCTACAACTAGCGGGAGGGCTTCTAGGCACAGATACGCAGTATTTT
>-|-|TRBJ2-3|TRBV2|14
CASSVNGGADTQYF
TGTGCCAGCAGTGTTAATGGGGGAGCAGATACGCAGTATTTT
>-|TRBD2|TRBJ2-7|TRBV4-2|14
CASSPAGRSYEQYF
TGTGCCAGCAGCCCAGCGGGGCGGTCCTACGAGCAGTACTTC
>-|-|TRBJ1-1|TRBV4-2|12
CASSPGGRLAFF
TGTGCCAGCAGCCCGGGCGGCAGGTTAGCTTTCTTT
>many|-|TRBJ1-5|TRBV4-1|13
CASSLGKGQPQHF
TGCGCCAGCAGCCTCGGGAAGGGACAGCCCCAGCATTTT
>-|-|TRBJ2-7|TRBV20-1|10
CSARDYEQYF
TGCAGTGCTAGAGATTACGAGCAGTACTTC
>-|-|TRBJ2-6|TRBV28|16
CASSQSGASGANVLTF
TGTGCCAGCAGTCAGTCAGGGGCCTCTGGGGCCAACGTCCTGACTTTC
>-|TRBD2|TRBJ2-3|TRBV15|17
CATSSPGLAGGLYTQYF
TGTGCCACCAGCAGCCCAGGACTAGCGGGAGGGTTATATACGCAGTATTTT